This is a list of T cell receptor beta chains from one sample in a study of T cell responses to AZD1222 COVID-19 vaccine. The table came from immunoSEQ multiplex PCR; TCRdb's copy has only in-frame clones and leaves some out. The table has approximately 64,000 clones, 65% to 85% seen once. The source material was peripheral blood, sampled on day 0 of AZD1222 vaccination. Every receptor here comes from an adult in good health. The conserved cysteine and the conserved F or W are not part of the CDR3 here.

V gene,CDR3 length,CDR3 protein
TRBV28,13,ASSPLDRGSYEQY
TRBV6-1,14,ASSEFGLAGKIKQF
TRBV5-5,14,ASSLGTSPAYNEQF
TRBV19,12,ASVAAARNQPQH
TRBV11-2,14,ASSHSRTVPYNEQF
TRBV7-9,14,ASSLVAPRSTDTQY
TRBV18,14,ASSPRELLGSYEQY
TRBV18,11,ASSNDMWYGYT
TRBV5-4,10,ASSFSGNTIY
TRBV2,8,ASKNQKLF
TRBV27,14,ASSLGTSGSYNEQF
TRBV9,14,ASSVDPQTSYNEQF
TRBV5-1,11,ASSFQGINEQF
TRBV12-5,13,ASGLGTPRGQPQH
TRBV7-2,13,ASSLVRDRYNEQF
TRBV9,13,ASSVAASPNTEAF
TRBV6-5,13,ASSYGGYSNQPQH
TRBV5-4,11,ASSFDERNEQF
TRBV18,11,ASSPGQNYGYT
TRBV5-8,16,ASSLGQTSGGNTDTQY
TRBV7-2,13,ASSFGTGGWYGYT
TRBV7-2,12,ASSFRGATGELF
TRBV7-9,11,ASSLESGETQY
TRBV5-8,15,ASRLGTGRAMNTEAF
TRBV19,13,ASHPRLGSGNTIY
TRBV5-4,14,ASSLAGQGVSDTQY
TRBV10-3,12,AIPRASNTGELF
TRBV2,10,ASGTMGNEQF
TRBV7-8,17,ASSNRLTSGPLNTGELF
TRBV5-1,12,ASSFGGGSYEQY